These T cell receptor beta chains were read from a single sample in a study of lymphopenia after photon versus proton radiotherapy. Assay used: immunoSEQ multiplex PCR; TCRdb lists only in-frame clones, some missing. The sample holds around 70,000 clones, under 95% seen once. The source material was peripheral blood, sampled from a patient treated with photon-based radiotherapy. The origin of the receptors is a woman aged 40-49 years with cholangiocarcinoma. The CDR3 runs from the conserved cysteine through the conserved F or W. Fields, in order: CDR3 DNA, CDR3 protein, clone size, V gene, J gene, D gene. The D gene is left open where the match is weak. The size field is filled for only some rows; it gives once, few, many or a size class.

CDR3nt: TGTGCCAGCAGCGCGGACATTGACTACAATGAGCAGTTCTTC
CDR3aa: CASSADIDYNEQFF
abundance: NA
v_gene: TRBV7-6
j_gene: TRBJ2-1
d_gene: NA

CDR3nt: TGCGCCAGCAGCTTGGGAACTAAGGGGGCAAGACGGGCGAACACTGAAGCTTTCTTT
CDR3aa: CASSLGTKGARRANTEAFF
abundance: NA
v_gene: TRBV5-1
j_gene: TRBJ1-1
d_gene: TRBD1

CDR3nt: TGTGCCAGCAGCGTACATAGCAATCAGCCCCAGCATTTT
CDR3aa: CASSVHSNQPQHF
abundance: NA
v_gene: TRBV9
j_gene: TRBJ1-5
d_gene: NA

CDR3nt: TGTGCCAGCAGCCAAGATCGGGGGGGTGAAAAACTGTTTTTT
CDR3aa: CASSQDRGGEKLFF
abundance: NA
v_gene: TRBV4-2
j_gene: TRBJ1-4
d_gene: NA

CDR3nt: TGTGCCAGCAGCTTCGCTCTAGCGGGAGGTCCCGGGGAGCTGTTTTTT
CDR3aa: CASSFALAGGPGELFF
abundance: NA
v_gene: TRBV5-6
j_gene: TRBJ2-2
d_gene: TRBD2

CDR3nt: TGCAGCGTTGCGTTGACAGACACTGAAGCTTTCTTT
CDR3aa: CSVALTDTEAFF
abundance: NA
v_gene: TRBV29-1
j_gene: TRBJ1-1
d_gene: NA

CDR3nt: TGTGCCAGCAGTCTTATAGCGGGAGGGCCCGACAATGAGCAGTTCTTC
CDR3aa: CASSLIAGGPDNEQFF
abundance: once
v_gene: TRBV25-1
j_gene: TRBJ2-1
d_gene: TRBD2

CDR3nt: TGCGCCAGCAGCCAAGCCTCCAGCGGCCCTAGCACAGATACGCAGTATTTT
CDR3aa: CASSQASSGPSTDTQYF
abundance: NA
v_gene: TRBV4-1
j_gene: TRBJ2-3
d_gene: NA

CDR3nt: TGTGCCAGCAGTGCCCCCACATCCTACAATGAGCAGTTCTTC
CDR3aa: CASSAPTSYNEQFF
abundance: once
v_gene: TRBV25-1
j_gene: TRBJ2-1
d_gene: NA

CDR3nt: TGTGCCAGCAGCCCCCGGGACAGGGCTTCCGAGCAGTACTTC
CDR3aa: CASSPRDRASEQYF
abundance: NA
v_gene: TRBV5-5
j_gene: TRBJ2-7
d_gene: TRBD1

CDR3nt: TGTGCCATCAGGGGACAGGGGGGAGGGACTGAAGCTTTCTTT
CDR3aa: CAIRGQGGGTEAFF
abundance: NA
v_gene: TRBV10-3
j_gene: TRBJ1-1
d_gene: TRBD1

CDR3nt: TGTGCCAGTAAGGCGGGGATTCAGCCCCAGCATTTT
CDR3aa: CASKAGIQPQHF
abundance: NA
v_gene: TRBV28
j_gene: TRBJ1-5
d_gene: NA

CDR3nt: TGTGCCAGCAGCTGGGGACAGAATCAGCCCCAGCATTTT
CDR3aa: CASSWGQNQPQHF
abundance: NA
v_gene: TRBV27
j_gene: TRBJ1-5
d_gene: TRBD1

CDR3nt: TGTGCCAGCAGTGACTCACGCAGCAATCAGCCCCAGCATTTT
CDR3aa: CASSDSRSNQPQHF
abundance: once
v_gene: TRBV6-4
j_gene: TRBJ1-5
d_gene: NA

CDR3nt: TGTGCCAGCAGCTTTAGTTTAGGGTCCGGAAACACCATATATTTT
CDR3aa: CASSFSLGSGNTIYF
abundance: NA
v_gene: TRBV5-6
j_gene: TRBJ1-3
d_gene: NA

CDR3nt: TGTGCCAGCAGTTCCCAGGGGACAGGGGTGGTCGATACGCAGTATTTT
CDR3aa: CASSSQGTGVVDTQYF
abundance: NA
v_gene: TRBV28
j_gene: TRBJ2-3
d_gene: TRBD1

CDR3nt: TGTGCCAGTTTCACGGGGACAGCTACTAACTATGGCTACACCTTC
CDR3aa: CASFTGTATNYGYTF
abundance: NA
v_gene: TRBV6-1
j_gene: TRBJ1-2
d_gene: TRBD1

CDR3nt: TGTGCCAGTACCTCACTCCCGACGGGAAAACTGTTTTTT
CDR3aa: CASTSLPTGKLFF
abundance: NA
v_gene: TRBV19
j_gene: TRBJ1-4
d_gene: NA

CDR3nt: TGTGCCAGCAGCTGGGGACAGCGCACAGATACGCAGTATTTT
CDR3aa: CASSWGQRTDTQYF
abundance: NA
v_gene: TRBV7-8
j_gene: TRBJ2-3
d_gene: TRBD1

CDR3nt: TGTGCCAGCAGCGCAAAAGGACTAGCGGGGTACAATGAGCAGTTCTTC
CDR3aa: CASSAKGLAGYNEQFF
abundance: NA
v_gene: TRBV9
j_gene: TRBJ2-1
d_gene: TRBD2

CDR3nt: TGCAGCGTTCAAAGACAGGGGGGGCCCTATGGCTACACCTTC
CDR3aa: CSVQRQGGPYGYTF
abundance: NA
v_gene: TRBV29-1
j_gene: TRBJ1-2
d_gene: TRBD1

CDR3nt: TGCGCCAGCAGCTTAGCCAGCTCTGGAAACACCATATATTTT
CDR3aa: CASSLASSGNTIYF
abundance: NA
v_gene: TRBV5-1
j_gene: TRBJ1-3
d_gene: NA

CDR3nt: TGTGCCAGCAGCTTAGCGCGCAGACTAGGGCGCGAGCAGTACTTC
CDR3aa: CASSLARRLGREQYF
abundance: NA
v_gene: TRBV7-2
j_gene: TRBJ2-7
d_gene: NA

CDR3nt: TGTGCCTGGAGTAGGGTTCGGCTCGAGCAGTACTTC
CDR3aa: CAWSRVRLEQYF
abundance: NA
v_gene: TRBV30
j_gene: TRBJ2-7
d_gene: NA

CDR3nt: TGCGCCAGCAGCGTGCAAGCGGGCCTCCGAGAGCAGTTCTTC
CDR3aa: CASSVQAGLREQFF
abundance: NA
v_gene: TRBV4-1
j_gene: TRBJ2-1
d_gene: NA

CDR3nt: TGTGCCAGCAGCCATTGCCTCGACGAGCAGTACTTC
CDR3aa: CASSHCLDEQYF
abundance: NA
v_gene: TRBV21-1
j_gene: TRBJ2-7
d_gene: NA

CDR3nt: TGTGCCTGGAGCCCAGGGGCTCCTGAAGCTTTCTTT
CDR3aa: CAWSPGAPEAFF
abundance: NA
v_gene: TRBV30
j_gene: TRBJ1-1
d_gene: NA

CDR3nt: TGTGCCAGCAGGTCCCCCTTCGGCTACTACTACGAGCAGTACTTC
CDR3aa: CASRSPFGYYYEQYF
abundance: NA
v_gene: TRBV28
j_gene: TRBJ2-7
d_gene: NA

CDR3nt: TGTGCCAGCCTCCGGGGCACTGAAGCTTTCTTT
CDR3aa: CASLRGTEAFF
abundance: few
v_gene: TRBV19
j_gene: TRBJ1-1
d_gene: NA

CDR3nt: TGTGCCACCAGCGACACAGGGACCTCTGGAAACACCATATATTTT
CDR3aa: CATSDTGTSGNTIYF
abundance: NA
v_gene: TRBV15
j_gene: TRBJ1-3
d_gene: NA

CDR3nt: TGCAGCGTTGATCACGGCACAGATACGCAGTATTTT
CDR3aa: CSVDHGTDTQYF
abundance: NA
v_gene: TRBV29-1
j_gene: TRBJ2-3
d_gene: NA

CDR3nt: TGTGCCAGCAGCGATTATGCCTCCTACGAGCAGTACTTC
CDR3aa: CASSDYASYEQYF
abundance: NA
v_gene: TRBV7-2
j_gene: TRBJ2-7
d_gene: NA

CDR3nt: TGTGCCAGCAGCCAAGCGATCAGACAGGAGAATTTGAACACTGAAGCTTTCTTT
CDR3aa: CASSQAIRQENLNTEAFF
abundance: NA
v_gene: TRBV4-2
j_gene: TRBJ1-1
d_gene: NA

CDR3nt: TGTGCCAGCAGCGTATACTCCAGAATTGGAGATACGCAGTATTTT
CDR3aa: CASSVYSRIGDTQYF
abundance: NA
v_gene: TRBV9
j_gene: TRBJ2-3
d_gene: NA

CDR3nt: TGTGCCTGGGGTTTACCGCAGGGGAGGGGAGAGACCCAGTACTTC
CDR3aa: CAWGLPQGRGETQYF
abundance: NA
v_gene: TRBV30
j_gene: TRBJ2-5
d_gene: NA

CDR3nt: TGTGCCAGCAGTGATAGAGGGACTGAAGCTTTCTTT
CDR3aa: CASSDRGTEAFF
abundance: few
v_gene: TRBV2
j_gene: TRBJ1-1
d_gene: NA

CDR3nt: TGCGCCAGCAGCCAGGGACAGTTTAGCTATGGCTACACCTTC
CDR3aa: CASSQGQFSYGYTF
abundance: NA
v_gene: TRBV4-1
j_gene: TRBJ1-2
d_gene: TRBD1

CDR3nt: TGTGCCAGCAGTGATCGTACAGGGGGCCCCAGTCAGCCCCAGCATTTT
CDR3aa: CASSDRTGGPSQPQHF
abundance: NA
v_gene: TRBV6-1
j_gene: TRBJ1-5
d_gene: TRBD1

CDR3nt: TGTGCCAGCACCCACCTGGCCGGGACAGGGTCCTACGAGCAGTACTTC
CDR3aa: CASTHLAGTGSYEQYF
abundance: NA
v_gene: TRBV5-5
j_gene: TRBJ2-7
d_gene: TRBD1

CDR3nt: TGTGCCAGCGTCACAGCACCCTACGACGAGCAGTACTTC
CDR3aa: CASVTAPYDEQYF
abundance: NA
v_gene: TRBV28
j_gene: TRBJ2-7
d_gene: NA

CDR3nt: TGTGCCAGCAGTTACAGGGGAAATAGCAATCAGCCCCAGCATTTT
CDR3aa: CASSYRGNSNQPQHF
abundance: NA
v_gene: TRBV28
j_gene: TRBJ1-5
d_gene: TRBD1

CDR3nt: TGTGCCAGCAGCTTAGTGGCGGGAGGGCCACTTGAAGAGCAGTTCTTC
CDR3aa: CASSLVAGGPLEEQFF
abundance: once
v_gene: TRBV7-9
j_gene: TRBJ2-1
d_gene: TRBD2